This T cell receptor (beta chain) was found in a study of blood T cell repertoires in COVID-19. Turning to the study itself: Samples came from the United States, Italy and Spain, spanning acute and convalescent COVID-19. PBMCs, B-cell-depleted T cells, or T cells provided the cDNA or gDNA that made up the material.

In the original processing: Reference gene primer amplification in the assay estimated nucleated cell counts. Assay: immunoSEQ multiplex PCR; the TCRdb copy retains only in-frame clones and omits some. D and trimming were read from the DNA, whereas the V and J calls and clone size are those reported in that table. The sample shows roughly 81,000 clones, roughly 91% of them seen only once. The sequence was collected from a woman between 50 and 59 years old in a cohort sampled during active COVID-19. Sequencing was carried out using peripheral blood.

The CDR3 DNA reads as TGTGCCAGCAAGCCGGGACAGTATAATTCACCCCTCCACTTT. It translates to CASKPGQYNSPLHF. The chain uses TRBV2 and TRBJ1-6, with 7 positions matching TRBD1. V was clipped by 7 bases and J by 4 bases; unmatched bases: 4. The CDR3 is 14 residues long. CDR1 and CDR2 (germline): SNHLY, FYNNEI.